This is a list of T cell receptor beta chains from one sample in a study of regulatory T cells in long-lasting Graves disease. TCRdb independently ran MiXCR on the multiplex PCR reads; one entry per CDR3 protein. The sample lists around 320,000 distinct CDR3 sequences, approximately 15% seen once, with around 27% in the top ten. The same sample was also used in a study of T cells in Graves' hyperthyroidism and ophthalmopathy.

Sequencing used peripheral blood mononuclear cells (PBMCs), obtained at new diagnosis, from a patient treated with antithyroid drugs. The receptor source for this set is a middle-aged man with Graves disease. The CDR3 runs from the conserved cysteine through the conserved F or W. The D gene is left open where the match is weak. Some rows have no size entry. The others give once, few or many, or a class for an expanded clone.

d_call	clone_size	v_call	j_call	cdr3_aa	cdr3_nt
NA	NA	TRBV20-1	TRBJ1-2	CSARLRGRNYGYTF	TGCAGTGCCCGCCTTCGTGGTCGTAACTATGGCTACACCTTC
NA	many	TRBV6-1	TRBJ1-6	CASSEDGRAWGGSPLHF	TGTGCCAGCAGTGAAGATGGCAGGGCTTGGGGCGGTTCACCCCTCCACTTT
NA	many	TRBV2	TRBJ1-6	CASSGGVGDSPLHF	TGTGCCAGCAGTGGGGGGGTAGGAGATTCACCCCTCCACTTT
NA	many	TRBV11-2	TRBJ1-5	CASSPNRGDQPQHF	TGTGCCAGCAGCCCCAATCGCGGAGATCAGCCCCAGCATTTT
TRBD1	many	TRBV7-8	TRBJ2-5	CASSPLQGVYQETQYF	TGTGCCAGCAGCCCACTCCAGGGGGTGTACCAAGAGACCCAGTACTTC
NA	many	TRBV5-1	TRBJ2-5	CASSLLGETQYF	TGTGCCAGCAGTTTATTAGGCGAGACCCAGTACTTC
TRBD2	many	TRBV15	TRBJ2-1	CATSRVPSGGGYNEQFF	TGTGCCACCAGCAGAGTGCCTAGCGGGGGGGGGTACAATGAGCAGTTCTTC
NA	many	TRBV18	TRBJ2-4	CASSPPGGGGDIQYF	TGTGCCAGCTCACCACCAGGGGGCGGAGGGGACATTCAGTACTTC
TRBD1	NA	TRBV6-1	TRBJ1-4	CASSGTGVSPTNEKLFF	TGTGCCAGCTCAGGGACAGGAGTATCACCAACTAATGAAAAACTGTTTTTT
NA	many	TRBV5-1	TRBJ2-7	CASSSRTESYEQYF	TGCGCCAGCAGCTCGAGGACAGAATCCTACGAGCAGTACTTC
TRBD2	many	TRBV28	TRBJ2-5	CASTGRGEETQYF	TGTGCCAGCACTGGGCGGGGGGAAGAGACCCAGTACTTC
NA	many	TRBV5-1	TRBJ2-1	CASSLHPGQYNEQFF	TGCGCCAGCAGCTTGCACCCGGGCCAATACAATGAGCAGTTCTTC
NA	many	TRBV2	TRBJ2-6	CASSEVSGGANVLTF	TGTGCCAGCAGTGAAGTATCAGGTGGGGCCAACGTCCTGACTTTC
NA	NA	TRBV11-2	TRBJ1-1	CASSLSGGRRTEAFF	TGTGCCAGCAGCTTGTCGGGGGGGCGCCGCACTGAAGCTTTCTTT
TRBD1	NA	TRBV28	TRBJ2-1	CASGSSGTGGPNEQFF	TGTGCCAGCGGGTCCTCCGGGACAGGGGGCCCCAATGAGCAGTTCTTC
NA	NA	TRBV3-1	TRBJ1-5	CASSQDSTVRPQHF	TGTGCCAGCAGCCAAGATTCGACCGTGAGGCCCCAGCATTTT
NA	many	TRBV28	TRBJ2-3	CASSLLGISTDTQYF	TGTGCCAGCAGTTTATTAGGGATTAGCACAGATACGCAGTATTTT
NA	few	TRBV6-9	TRBJ2-7	CASSYILPSLQYF	TGTGCCAGCAGTTATATCCTACCATCATTGCAGTACTTC
NA	many	TRBV30	TRBJ1-1	CAWSVWGGMSGAFF	TGTGCCTGGAGTGTATGGGGGGGGATGTCGGGAGCTTTCTTT
TRBD1	NA	TRBV5-1	TRBJ2-7	CASSSGTGAYEQHF	TGCGCCAGCAGCTCCGGGACAGGGGCCTACGAGCAGCACTTC
NA	NA	TRBV7-3	TRBJ2-3	CASSLRQAGDTQYF	TGTGCCAGCAGCTTAAGGCAGGCCGGAGATACGCAGTATTTT
NA	many	TRBV3-1	TRBJ2-5	CASNRGLTQYF	TGTGCCAGCAACCGCGGGCTTACCCAGTACTTC
TRBD1	many	TRBV5-1	TRBJ2-3	CASSAGWLRTGSTDTQYF	TGCGCCAGCAGCGCCGGTTGGCTGCGGACAGGGAGCACAGATACGCAGTATTTT
NA	many	TRBV2	TRBJ1-1	CASSVGGGDTEAFF	TGTGCCAGCAGTGTAGGAGGGGGTGACACTGAAGCTTTCTTT
NA	few	TRBV11-3	TRBJ1-1	CASSLDQQNTEAFF	TGTGCCAGCAGCTTAGATCAACAGAACACTGAAGCTTTCTTT
TRBD2	NA	TRBV3-1	TRBJ2-3	CASSRAAPSGGVTDTQYF	TGTGCCAGCAGCCGAGCAGCACCTAGCGGGGGGGTAACAGATACGCAGTATTTT
NA	NA	TRBV4-3	TRBJ1-5	CASSQVRESGQHF	TGCGCCAGCAGCCAAGTGAGGGAAAGTGGCCAGCATTTT
NA	many	TRBV5-1	TRBJ2-3	CASSEVLDTQYF	TGCGCCAGCAGCGAAGTCCTCGATACGCAGTATTTT
NA	many	TRBV14	TRBJ2-5	CASSQEWSKETQYF	TGTGCCAGCAGCCAAGAATGGTCGAAAGAGACCCAGTACTTC
TRBD1	many	TRBV5-1	TRBJ1-2	CASSLDPQGAYGYTF	TGCGCCAGCAGCTTGGATCCGCAGGGGGCGTATGGCTACACCTTC
NA	many	TRBV6-1	TRBJ2-5	CASAWTLGVSEGETQYF	TGTGCCAGCGCTTGGACCCTGGGAGTATCAGAAGGGGAGACCCAGTACTTC
NA	many	TRBV5-1	TRBJ1-2	CASSLVPGNYGYTF	TGCGCCAGCAGCTTGGTTCCAGGGAACTATGGCTACACCTTC
NA	many	TRBV18	TRBJ2-5	CASSPPARGFQETQYF	TGTGCCAGCTCACCACCGGCCCGGGGCTTCCAAGAGACCCAGTACTTC
NA	many	TRBV10-3	TRBJ1-6	CAISGTRQESPLHF	TGTGCCATCAGTGGGACCAGACAGGAATCACCCCTTCACTTT
NA	many	TRBV5-8	TRBJ2-5	CASSYLGDPQTQYF	TGTGCCAGCAGCTACCTCGGGGACCCTCAGACCCAGTACTTC
NA	many	TRBV7-9	TRBJ2-7	CASTTTGSEQYF	TGTGCCAGCACCACGACCGGATCCGAGCAGTACTTC
NA	NA	TRBV4-1	TRBJ1-5	CASSQADQGSNQPQHF	TGCGCCAGCAGCCAGGCGGACCAGGGTAGCAATCAGCCCCAGCATTTT
NA	many	TRBV6-1	TRBJ1-5	CASSEMGGLQPQHF	TGTGCCAGCAGTGAAATGGGGGGTTTGCAGCCCCAGCATTTT
NA	once	TRBV20-1	TRBJ1-2	CSARRPNYGYTF	TGCAGTGCTAGAAGGCCTAACTATGGCTACACCTTC
TRBD2	NA	TRBV4-1	TRBJ2-1	CASSQGLAGGNNEQFF	TGCGCCAGCAGCCAAGGGTTAGCGGGGGGGAACAATGAGCAGTTCTTC
TRBD2	many	TRBV7-9	TRBJ2-5	CASSLTAGGETQYF	TGTGCCAGCAGCTTAACGGCGGGGGGGGAGACCCAGTACTTC
TRBD1	many	TRBV6-2/TRBV6-3	TRBJ2-1	CASRGTGDLEQFF	TGTGCCAGCAGGGGGACAGGGGATCTTGAGCAGTTCTTC
TRBD1	many	TRBV2	TRBJ1-2	CASSDIQGARGYGYTF	TGTGCCAGCAGTGATATACAGGGGGCTCGCGGCTATGGCTACACCTTC